These 9 T cell receptor beta chains came from one sample sequenced in a study of cytomegalovirus exposure and HLA in healthy donors. A multiplex PCR was run with 60 Vbeta primers and 13 Jbeta primers. Clones were sequenced by immunoSEQ multiplex PCR, and TCRdb holds only the in-frame ones, with some missing. The table records around 170,000 clones, just under 80% of them present only once. The source material was PBMCs. The receptors here all came from a woman in her forties or fifties in good health and CMV-seropositive.

The chain employs TRBV28 and TRBJ1-4; D is unclear. The CDR3 is 14 amino acids. Trimming took off 3 bases at V and 11 bases at J, with 16 bases between the two ends. CDR1 is MDHEN, CDR2 SYDVKM, per germline. In nucleotides, the CDR3 is TGTGCCAGCAGTTTCAGCGGTGGGGTCGGGAAACTGTTTTTT. Its translation is CASSFSGGVGKLFF.

This clone has only one observation. The rearrangement joins TRBV4-1 to TRBJ2-7, with D unclear. The V gene's germline CDR1 is MGHRA and CDR2 YSYEKL. This CDR3 has 16 residues. V lost 0 bases, J lost 3 bases, and 15 bases lay in between. CDR3 in amino acids: CASSQESQAGNYEQYF. CDR3 coding DNA: TGCGCCAGCAGCCAAGAGAGCCAGGCCGGCAACTACGAGCAGTACTTC.

The chain combines TRBV2 with TRBJ1-6; D not certain. Germline loops: CDR1 SNHLY, CDR2 FYNNEI. V was trimmed by 4 bases and J by 7 bases, leaving 14 bases between them. The CDR3 spans 15 residues. The CDR3 loop reads CASSVKGGGNSPLHF. The CDR3 DNA reads as TGTGCCAGCAGTGTTAAAGGCGGCGGGAATTCACCCCTCCACTTT.

For this clone: The same CDR3 arises from other DNA sequences in this sample as well. This chain links TRBV5-1 with TRBJ1-1, with D perhaps matching TRBD1 (6 bases). This CDR3 region has 16 residues. Deletions cut 0 bases from V and 1 base from J, with 13 bases between. CDR1 is SGHRS and CDR2 is YFSETQ in the germline V gene. The CDR3 reads CASSLAPLTGNTEAFF. The CDR3 nucleotides read TGCGCCAGCAGCTTGGCCCCCCTGACAGGGAACACTGAAGCTTTCTTT.

Remarks on this clone: One end of the junction varies from germline; a read error may be responsible. The rearrangement joins TRBV10-1 to TRBJ2-3; D remains unclear. The CDR3 has 15 amino acids. Germline values: CDR1 WNHNN, CDR2 SYGVQD (reference sequence). The CDR3 sequence is CAGSEAGSRPDTQYF. Here the CDR3 DNA reads TGCGCCGGCAGTGAGGCAGGATCAAGACCAGATACGCAGTATTTT.

This chain uses TRBV6-5 with TRBJ2-1, with TRBD1 as a possible D gene (7 bases). Trimming removed 5 bases at V and 8 bases at J, with 13 bases between. Germline assignment: CDR1 MNHEY and CDR2 SVGAGI. This CDR3 has 13 amino acids. The CDR3 DNA sequence: TGTGCCAGCAGTAGACAGGGAGGTTATGAGCAGTTCTTC. Amino acids: CASSRQGGYEQFF.

V and J are TRBV9 and TRBJ2-3; D is undetermined. CDR1 and CDR2 (germline): SGDLS, YYNGEE. This CDR3 is built from 12 residues. V lost 4 bases, J lost 2 bases, and 5 bases lay in between. CDR3 loop: CASSSHTDTQYF. In DNA form, the CDR3 reads TGTGCCAGCAGCTCACACACAGATACGCAGTATTTT.

This clone appeared once. The gene calls are TRBV18 and TRBJ2-7, with 9 bases that match TRBD1. Losses at the gene ends were 5 bases for V and 1 base for J; bases not matched to a gene: 3. This CDR3 has 14 amino acids. CDR1 is KGHSH and CDR2 is LQKENI in the germline V gene. The DNA of the CDR3 is TGTGCCAGCTCATCCGGGACAGGGTCCTACGAGCAGTACTTC. Translating it yields CASSSGTGSYEQYF.

V usage is TRBV28 and J usage is TRBJ2-3; no definite D call. V was shortened by 5 bases and J by 2 bases, with 11 bases between the two germline ends. The CDR3 runs 14 residues. CDR1 is MDHEN and CDR2 is SYDVKM in the germline V gene. CDR3 sequence (DNA): TGTGCCAGCAGTCATGAGCTACTCACAGATACGCAGTATTTT. This codes for CASSHELLTDTQYF.